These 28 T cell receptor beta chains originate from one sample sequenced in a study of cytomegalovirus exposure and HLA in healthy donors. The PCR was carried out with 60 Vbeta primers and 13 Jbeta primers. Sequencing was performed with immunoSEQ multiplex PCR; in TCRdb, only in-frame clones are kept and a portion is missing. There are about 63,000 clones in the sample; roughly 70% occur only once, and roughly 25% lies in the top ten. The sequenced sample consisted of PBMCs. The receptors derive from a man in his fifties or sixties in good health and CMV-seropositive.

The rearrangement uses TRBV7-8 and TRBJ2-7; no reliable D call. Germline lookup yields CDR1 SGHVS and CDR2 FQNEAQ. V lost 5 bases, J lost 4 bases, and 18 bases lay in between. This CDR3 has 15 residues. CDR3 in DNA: TGTGCCAGCAGCCCCAGGCTCCTTGAAACTTACGAGCAGTACTTC. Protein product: CASSPRLLETYEQYF.

The chain's CDR3 is CASSAPKSGSGPDTQYF. The CDR3, as DNA: TGTGCCAGCAGTGCCCCAAAATCAGGGTCTGGGCCAGATACGCAGTATTTT. The rearrangement joins TRBV6-1 to TRBJ2-3; the D gene is possibly TRBD1 (5 bases). The V and J ends lost 4 bases and 4 bases respectively, with 21 bases between them. This CDR3 has 17 amino acids. In germline, CDR1 is MNHNS, CDR2 SASEGT.

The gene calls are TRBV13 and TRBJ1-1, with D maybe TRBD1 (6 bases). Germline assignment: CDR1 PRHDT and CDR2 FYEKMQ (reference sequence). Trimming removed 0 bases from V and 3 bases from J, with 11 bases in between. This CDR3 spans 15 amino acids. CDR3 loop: CASSLGRRQDTEAFF. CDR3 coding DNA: TGTGCCAGCAGCTTAGGTCGAAGACAGGACACTGAAGCTTTCTTT.

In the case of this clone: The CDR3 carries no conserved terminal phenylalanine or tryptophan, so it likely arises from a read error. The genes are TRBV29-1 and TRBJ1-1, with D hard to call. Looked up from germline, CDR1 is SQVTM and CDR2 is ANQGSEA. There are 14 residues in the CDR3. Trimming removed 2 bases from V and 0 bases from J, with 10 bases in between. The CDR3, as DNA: TGCAGCGTTGAACGCTCCACTATGAACACTGAAGCTTTCGTT. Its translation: CSVERSTMNTEAFV.

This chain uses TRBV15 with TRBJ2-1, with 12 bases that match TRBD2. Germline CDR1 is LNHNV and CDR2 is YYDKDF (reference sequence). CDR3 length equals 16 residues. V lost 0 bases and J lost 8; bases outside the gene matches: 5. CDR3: CATSRDPLAGGHEQFF. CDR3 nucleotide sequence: TGTGCCACCAGCAGAGATCCCCTAGCGGGAGGGCATGAGCAGTTCTTC.

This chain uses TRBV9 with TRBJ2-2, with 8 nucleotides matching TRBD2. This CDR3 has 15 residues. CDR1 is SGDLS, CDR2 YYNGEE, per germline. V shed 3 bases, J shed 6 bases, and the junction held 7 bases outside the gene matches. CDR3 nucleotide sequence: TGTGCCAGCAGCGCAACAATCGGGGGGGCCGGGGAGCTGTTTTTT. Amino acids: CASSATIGGAGELFF. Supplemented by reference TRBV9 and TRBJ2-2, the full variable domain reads DSGVTQTPKHLITATGQRVTLRCSPRSGDLSVYWYQQSLDQGLQFLIQYYNGEERAKGNILERFSAQQFPDLHSELNLSSLELGDSALYFCASSATIGGAGELFFGEGSRLTVL.

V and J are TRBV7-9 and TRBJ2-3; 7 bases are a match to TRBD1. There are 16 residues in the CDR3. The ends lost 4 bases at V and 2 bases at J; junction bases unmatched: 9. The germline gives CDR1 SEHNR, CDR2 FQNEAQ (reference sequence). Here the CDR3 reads CASSSNRDRSTDTQYF. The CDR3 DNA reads TGTGCCAGCAGCTCGAACCGGGACAGATCCACAGATACGCAGTATTTT.

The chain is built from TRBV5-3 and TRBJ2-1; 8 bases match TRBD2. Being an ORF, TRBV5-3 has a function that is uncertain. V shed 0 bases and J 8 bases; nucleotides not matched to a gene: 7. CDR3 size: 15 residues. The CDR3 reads CARSLGAGVLHEQFF. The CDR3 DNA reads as TGTGCCAGAAGCTTGGGAGCGGGAGTCCTCCATGAGCAGTTCTTC.

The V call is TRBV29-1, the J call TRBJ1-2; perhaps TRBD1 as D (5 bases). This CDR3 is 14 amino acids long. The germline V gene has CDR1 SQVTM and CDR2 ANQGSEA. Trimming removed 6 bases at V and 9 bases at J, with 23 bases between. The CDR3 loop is CSVAPDSVLLSYTF. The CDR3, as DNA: TGCAGCGTCGCCCCAGACAGTGTCCTGTTGAGCTACACCTTC. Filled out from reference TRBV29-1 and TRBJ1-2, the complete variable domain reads SAVISQKPSRDICQRGTSLTIQCQVDSQVTMMFWYRQQPGQSLTLIATANQGSEATYESGFVIDKFPISRPNLTFSTLTVSNMSPEDSSIYLCSVAPDSVLLSYTFGSGTRLTVV.

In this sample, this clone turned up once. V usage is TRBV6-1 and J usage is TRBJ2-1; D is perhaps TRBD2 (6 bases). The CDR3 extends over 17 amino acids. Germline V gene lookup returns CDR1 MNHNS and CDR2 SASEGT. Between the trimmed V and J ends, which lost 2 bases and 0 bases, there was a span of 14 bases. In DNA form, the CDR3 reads TGTGCCAGCAGTGAATTCCTCCCTAGCGCCTCCTACAATGAGCAGTTCTTC. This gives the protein CASSEFLPSASYNEQFF.

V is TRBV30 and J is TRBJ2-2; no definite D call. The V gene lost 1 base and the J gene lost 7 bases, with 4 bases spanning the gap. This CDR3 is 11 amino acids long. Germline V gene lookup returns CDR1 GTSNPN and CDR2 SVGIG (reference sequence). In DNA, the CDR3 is TGTGCCTGGAGTGCAGTCGGGGAGCTGTTTTTT. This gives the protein CAWSAVGELFF.

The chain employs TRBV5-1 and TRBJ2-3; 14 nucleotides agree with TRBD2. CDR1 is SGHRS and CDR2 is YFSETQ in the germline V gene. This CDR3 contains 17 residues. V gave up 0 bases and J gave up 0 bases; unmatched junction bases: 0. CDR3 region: CASSLGLAGGSTDTQYF. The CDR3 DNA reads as TGCGCCAGCAGCTTGGGACTAGCGGGGGGGAGCACAGATACGCAGTATTTT.

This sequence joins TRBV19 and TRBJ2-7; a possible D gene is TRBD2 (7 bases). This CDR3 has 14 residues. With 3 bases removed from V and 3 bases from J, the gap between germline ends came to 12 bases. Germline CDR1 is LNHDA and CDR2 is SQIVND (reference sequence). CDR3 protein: CASSIAGAFYEQYF. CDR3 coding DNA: TGTGCCAGTAGTATTGCGGGGGCCTTCTACGAGCAGTACTTC. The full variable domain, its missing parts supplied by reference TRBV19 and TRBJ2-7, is DGGITQSPKYLFRKEGQNVTLSCEQNLNHDAMYWYRQDPGQGLRLIYYSQIVNDFQKGDIAEGYSVSREKKESFPLTVTSAQKNPTAFYLCASSIAGAFYEQYFGPGTRLTVT.

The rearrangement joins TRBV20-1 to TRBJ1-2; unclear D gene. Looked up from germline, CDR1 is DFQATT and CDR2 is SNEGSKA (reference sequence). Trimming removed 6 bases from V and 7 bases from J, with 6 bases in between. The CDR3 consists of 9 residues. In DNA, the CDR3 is TGCAGTGCCCCAGGTGGCTACACCTTC. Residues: CSAPGGYTF.

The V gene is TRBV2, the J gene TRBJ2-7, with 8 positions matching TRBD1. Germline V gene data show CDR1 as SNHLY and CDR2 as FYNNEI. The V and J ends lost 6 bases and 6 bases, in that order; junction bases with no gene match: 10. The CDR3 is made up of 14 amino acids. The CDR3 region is CASSPGQGRSEQYF. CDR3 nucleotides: TGTGCCAGCAGCCCTGGACAGGGTAGAAGCGAGCAGTACTTC.

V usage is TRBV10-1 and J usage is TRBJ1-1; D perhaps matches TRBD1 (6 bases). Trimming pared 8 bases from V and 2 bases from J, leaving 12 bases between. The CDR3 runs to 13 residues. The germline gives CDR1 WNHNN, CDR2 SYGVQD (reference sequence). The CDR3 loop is CASRKGVNTEAFF. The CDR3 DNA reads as TGCGCCAGCCGTAAGGGGGTTAACACTGAAGCTTTCTTT.

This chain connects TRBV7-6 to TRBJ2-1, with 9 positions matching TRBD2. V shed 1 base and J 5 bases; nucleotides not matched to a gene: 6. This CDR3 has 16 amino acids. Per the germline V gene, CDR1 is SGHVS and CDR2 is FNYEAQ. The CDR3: CASSLVLREGNNEQFF. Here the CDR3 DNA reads TGTGCCAGCAGCTTAGTTTTGCGGGAGGGCAACAATGAGCAGTTCTTC.

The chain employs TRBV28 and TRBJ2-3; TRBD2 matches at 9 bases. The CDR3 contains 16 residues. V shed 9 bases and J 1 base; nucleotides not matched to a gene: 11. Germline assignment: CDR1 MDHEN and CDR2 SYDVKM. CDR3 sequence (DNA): TGTGCCAGTCAAACCCGACTAGCGGCTCGCACAGATACGCAGTATTTT. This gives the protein CASQTRLAARTDTQYF.

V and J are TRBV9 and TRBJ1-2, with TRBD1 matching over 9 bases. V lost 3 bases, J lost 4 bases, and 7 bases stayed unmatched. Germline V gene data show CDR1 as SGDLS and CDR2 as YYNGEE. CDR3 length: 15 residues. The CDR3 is CASSGGTGPSYGYTF. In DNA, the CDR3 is TGTGCCAGCAGCGGCGGGACAGGGCCTTCCTATGGCTACACCTTC.

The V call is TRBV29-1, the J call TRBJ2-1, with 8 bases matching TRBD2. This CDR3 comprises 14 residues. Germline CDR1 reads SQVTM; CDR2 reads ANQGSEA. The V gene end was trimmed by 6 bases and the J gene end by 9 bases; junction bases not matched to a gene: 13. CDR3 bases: TGCAGCGTGGAGGAGAGCGGGAGTAGGGGTGAGCAGTTCTTC. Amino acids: CSVEESGSRGEQFF.

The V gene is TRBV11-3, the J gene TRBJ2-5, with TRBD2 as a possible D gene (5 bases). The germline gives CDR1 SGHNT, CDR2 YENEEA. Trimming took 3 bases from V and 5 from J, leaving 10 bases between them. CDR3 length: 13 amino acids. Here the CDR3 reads CASSFDGGETQYF. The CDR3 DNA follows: TGTGCCAGCAGCTTCGACGGCGGGGAGACCCAGTACTTC.

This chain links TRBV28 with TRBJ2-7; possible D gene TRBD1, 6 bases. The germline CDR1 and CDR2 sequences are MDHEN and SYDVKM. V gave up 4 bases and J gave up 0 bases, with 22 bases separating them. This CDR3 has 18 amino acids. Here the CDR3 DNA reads TGTGCCAGCAGTTCCTTCCTGCGTCGAGACAGGCGCTCCTACGAGCAGTACTTC. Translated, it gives CASSSFLRRDRRSYEQYF.

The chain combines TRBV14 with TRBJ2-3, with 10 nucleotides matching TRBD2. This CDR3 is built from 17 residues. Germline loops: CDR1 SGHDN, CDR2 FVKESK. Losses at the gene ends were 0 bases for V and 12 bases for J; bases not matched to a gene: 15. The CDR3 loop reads CASSQDLRTSGGPKQYF. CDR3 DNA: TGTGCCAGCAGCCAAGATTTGAGGACTAGCGGAGGTCCAAAACAGTATTTT.

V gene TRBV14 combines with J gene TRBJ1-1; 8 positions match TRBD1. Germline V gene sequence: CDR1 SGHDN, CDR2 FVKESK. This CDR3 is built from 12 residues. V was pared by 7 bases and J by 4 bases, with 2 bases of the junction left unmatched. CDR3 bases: TGTGCCAGCAACACAGGGGGCACTGAAGCTTTCTTT. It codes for CASNTGGTEAFF. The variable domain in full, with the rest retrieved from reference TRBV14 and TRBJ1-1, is EAGVTQFPSHSVIEKGQTVTLRCDPISGHDNLYWYRRVMGKEIKFLLHFVKESKQDESGMPNNRFLAERTGGTYSTLKVQPAELEDSGVYFCASNTGGTEAFFGQGTRLTVV.

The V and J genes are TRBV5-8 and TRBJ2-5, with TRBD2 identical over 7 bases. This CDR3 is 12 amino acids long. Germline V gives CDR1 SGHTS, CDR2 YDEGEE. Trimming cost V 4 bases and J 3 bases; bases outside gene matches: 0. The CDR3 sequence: CASSAGEETQYF. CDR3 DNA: TGTGCCAGCAGCGCGGGGGAAGAGACCCAGTACTTC.

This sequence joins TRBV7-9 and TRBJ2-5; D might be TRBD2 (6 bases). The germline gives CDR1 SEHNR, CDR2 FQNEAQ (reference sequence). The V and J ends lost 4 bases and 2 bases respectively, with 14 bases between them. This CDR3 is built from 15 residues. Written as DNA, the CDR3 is TGTGCCAGCAGCTCCAGGAGGGAGCCACAAGAGACCCAGTACTTC. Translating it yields CASSSRREPQETQYF.

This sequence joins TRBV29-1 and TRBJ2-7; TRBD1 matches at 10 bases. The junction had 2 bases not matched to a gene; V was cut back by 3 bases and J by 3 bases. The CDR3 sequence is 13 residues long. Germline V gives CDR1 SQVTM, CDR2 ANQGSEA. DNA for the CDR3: TGCAGCGTTGAGAGGACAGGGGGCTACGAGCAGTACTTC. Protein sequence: CSVERTGGYEQYF.

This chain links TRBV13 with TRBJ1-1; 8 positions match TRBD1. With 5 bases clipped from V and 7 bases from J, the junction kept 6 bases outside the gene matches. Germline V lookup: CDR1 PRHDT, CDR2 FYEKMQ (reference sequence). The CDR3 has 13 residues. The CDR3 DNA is TGTGCCAGCAGCGACCGACAGGGGCTTGAAGCTTTCTTT. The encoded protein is CASSDRQGLEAFF.